This T cell receptor beta chain was found in a study of Graves' ophthalmopathy and Graves' hyperthyroidism. Ten or more counts support this clonotype. RNA transcripts provided the template for amplifying TCR beta CDR3 regions. First-round RT-PCR employed HTBI primers, with a second-round multiplex PCR after it. TCRdb reprocessed the multiplex PCR reads with MiXCR, giving one entry per CDR3 protein. The data hold around 600,000 distinct CDR3 sequences, with 35% to 50% observed a single time. Out of around 9.5 ml of fresh peripheral blood, PBMCs were obtained. The junction had 3 bases not matched to a gene; V was cut back by 4 bases and J by 5 bases. CDR1 SGHAT and CDR2 FQNNGV come from the germline V gene. There are 13 residues in the CDR3.

The sample taken for sequencing was peripheral blood. The TCR sequence derives from an adult man with Graves' ophthalmopathy. The V and J genes are TRBV11-2 and TRBJ2-5, with 8 bases that match TRBD1. CDR3: CASSSDRVETQYF. In DNA, the CDR3 is TGTGCCAGCAGCTCGGACAGGGTGGAGACCCAGTACTTC. Looking up the rest from reference TRBV11-2 and TRBJ2-5 gives the full variable domain: EAGVAQSPRYKIIEKRQSVAFWCNPISGHATLYWYQQILGQGPKLLIQFQNNGVVDDSQLPKDRFSAERLKGVDSTLKIQPAKLEDSAVYLCASSSDRVETQYFGPGTRLLVL.